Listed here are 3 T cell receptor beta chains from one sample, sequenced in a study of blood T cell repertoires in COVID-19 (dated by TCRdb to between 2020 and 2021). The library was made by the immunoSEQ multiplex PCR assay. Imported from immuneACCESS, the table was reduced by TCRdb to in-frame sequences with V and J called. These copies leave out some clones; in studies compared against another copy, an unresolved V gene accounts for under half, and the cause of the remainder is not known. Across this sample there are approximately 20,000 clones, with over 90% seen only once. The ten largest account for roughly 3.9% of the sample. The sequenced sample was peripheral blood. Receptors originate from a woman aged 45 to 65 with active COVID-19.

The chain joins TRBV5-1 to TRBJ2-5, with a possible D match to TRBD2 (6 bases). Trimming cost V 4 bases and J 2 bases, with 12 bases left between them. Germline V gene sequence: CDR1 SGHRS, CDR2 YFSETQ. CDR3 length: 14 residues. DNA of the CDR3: TGCGCCAGCAGCCCGGGACTTGCACAAGAGACCCAGTACTTC. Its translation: CASSPGLAQETQYF.

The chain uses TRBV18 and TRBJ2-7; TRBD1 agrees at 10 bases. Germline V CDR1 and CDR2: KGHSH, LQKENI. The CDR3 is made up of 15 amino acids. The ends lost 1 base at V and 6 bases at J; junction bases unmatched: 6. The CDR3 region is CASSPLGTGDREQYF. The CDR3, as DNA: TGTGCCAGCTCACCACTGGGGACAGGGGATCGCGAGCAGTACTTC.

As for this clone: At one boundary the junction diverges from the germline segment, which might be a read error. CDR3 protein: CASSSRQKLIF. For the CDR3, the DNA is TGTGCCAGCAGCTCACGACAGAAACTCATCTTC. V usage is TRBV7-8 and J usage is TRBJ1-2; D is perhaps TRBD1 (5 bases). Germline V gives CDR1 SGHVS, CDR2 FQNEAQ. The CDR3 consists of 11 residues.